One sample yielded the 21 T cell receptor beta chains listed below, sequenced in a study of blood T cells in healthy people across ages. A J-beta primer mix and a sample-barcoded 5' primer were used in a second PCR of about 6 to 12 cycles. TCRdb re-analysed the 5' RACE reads in MiXCR, keeping a single row per CDR3 protein. This sample has fewer than 800,000 distinct CDR3 sequences, with 20% to 25% found just once. What was sequenced was blood. All receptors come from a man aged 70-80 years in good health.

The J gene is TRBJ2-1, the V gene TRBV12-3 or TRBV12-4; D gene ambiguous. V was cut by 5 bases and J by 9 bases, with 14 bases left in between. The length of the CDR3 is 13 residues. The CDR3 sequence: CASSRTPGTEQFF. As DNA, the CDR3 is TGTGCCAGCAGTCGTACTCCAGGTACTGAGCAGTTCTTC.

This clonotype came up a few times. V usage is TRBV6-5 and J usage is TRBJ2-1, with TRBD1 identical over 7 bases. V dropped 3 bases and J dropped 4; count of bases not matched to a gene: 6. CDR3 length equals 15 residues. The germline gives CDR1 MNHEY, CDR2 SVGAGI. CDR3 in DNA: TGTGCCAGCAGTTATGCTCGGACAGGATACAATGAGCAGTTCTTC. Translated, it gives CASSYARTGYNEQFF.

The rearrangement uses TRBV6-2 or TRBV6-3 and TRBJ1-1, with D uncertain. The CDR3 consists of 13 residues. Germline CDR1 and CDR2: MNHEY and SVGEGT. Trimming took off 0 bases at V and 1 base at J, with 3 bases between the two ends. As DNA, the CDR3 is TGTGCCAGCAGTTACTCCTCGAACACTGAAGCTTTCTTT. Translating it yields CASSYSSNTEAFF.

The CDR3, as DNA: TGTGCCAGCAGCCAAGAAAAACTAGCGGGGTCTTTGGGGCAGTTCTTC. Translated: CASSQEKLAGSLGQFF. The J gene is TRBJ2-1, the V gene TRBV4-2, with 10 bases that match TRBD2. V trimming: 0 bases; J trimming: 12 bases; junction bases outside the gene matches: 11. There are 16 residues in the CDR3. The germline V gene has CDR1 LGHNA and CDR2 YNFKEQ.

This clonotype was recorded a few times. This chain joins TRBV3-1 and TRBJ1-1; TRBD1 might be the D (5 bases). Germline V gene data show CDR1 as LGHDT and CDR2 as YNNKEL (reference sequence). The V and J ends lost 1 base and 4 bases respectively, with 10 bases between them. The length of the CDR3 is 14 residues. The CDR3 coding sequence is TGTGCCAGCAGCCAAGCAGGGTCGGGCACTGAAGCTTTCTTT. It encodes CASSQAGSGTEAFF.

The rearrangement joins TRBV4-3 to TRBJ2-2, with a tentative D call TRBD2 (6 bases). The CDR3 has 16 amino acids. With 4 bases removed from V and 5 bases from J, the gap between germline ends came to 17 bases. Germline V gives CDR1 LGHNA, CDR2 YSLEER. The CDR3 bases are TGCGCCAGCAGCCCCTGGACGGTGGGGGGAACCGGGGAGCTGTTTTTT. It is translated as CASSPWTVGGTGELFF.

This clonotype has just a few counts. J is TRBJ1-6 and V is TRBV6-5; 8 nucleotides agree with TRBD1. The length of the CDR3 is 17 residues. The germline gives CDR1 MNHEY, CDR2 SVGAGI. V gave up 2 bases and J gave up 7 bases; unmatched junction bases: 10. In DNA form, the CDR3 reads TGTGCCAGCAGTTACGAAGGACAGGGTAGAAGGAATTCACCCCTCCACTTT. Its translation: CASSYEGQGRRNSPLHF.

This chain connects TRBV21-1 to TRBJ1-4; the table calls TRBD1, which could not be checked here. TRBV21-1 is recorded as a pseudogene. The CDR3 is 17 residues long. The CDR3 sequence: CASSKADRDRGKEKLFF. CDR3 nucleotides: TGTGCCAGCAGCAAAGCCGACCGGGACAGGGGAAAGGAAAAACTGTTTTTT.

This chain links TRBV10-3 with TRBJ1-4; maybe TRBD1 (6 bases). Germline V gives CDR1 ENHRY, CDR2 SYGVKD. This CDR3 is 14 amino acids long. V lost 6 bases and J 8 bases, leaving 16 bases between the germline ends. The CDR3 DNA reads TGTGCCATCAGCACCGGGCAGGGGAAGGAAAAACTGTTTTTT. Protein sequence: CAISTGQGKEKLFF.

This clonotype appeared once. V gene TRBV5-1 combines with J gene TRBJ2-1; no definite D call. V lost 2 bases to trimming and J lost 0 bases, with 9 bases between them. Germline lookup yields CDR1 SGHRS and CDR2 YFSETQ. The CDR3 runs 15 residues. CDR3 region: CASSFSATSYNEQFF. The CDR3 nucleotides are TGCGCCAGCAGCTTCTCGGCAACCTCCTACAATGAGCAGTTCTTC.

This clonotype was counted only a few times. CDR3 nucleotides: TGTGCCAGCAGTGGCGGGGTTAGCTCCTACAATGAGCAGTTCTTC. Translation gives CASSGGVSSYNEQFF. The genes are TRBV28 and TRBJ2-1; D perhaps matches TRBD2 (6 bases). The CDR3 runs to 15 residues. V was shortened by 5 bases and J by 0 bases, with 11 bases between the two germline ends. The germline V gene encodes CDR1 MDHEN and CDR2 SYDVKM.

This clonotype was picked up a small number of times. At one end the junction does not follow the germline gene, possibly because of a read error. This chain joins TRBV27 and TRBJ2-5; D possibly corresponds to TRBD2 (6 bases). Germline V gene lookup returns CDR1 MNHEY and CDR2 SMNVEV (reference sequence). CDR3 size: 13 residues. This CDR3 is CASGFREKETQYF. The CDR3 bases are TGTGCCAGCGGTTTCCGGGAGAAAGAGACCCAGTACTTC.

This clonotype was observed a few times. This chain joins TRBV20-1 and TRBJ2-7, with D possibly TRBD1 on 5 matching bases. CDR1 DFQATT and CDR2 SNEGSKA come from the germline V gene (reference sequence). The CDR3 length is 13 residues. V was shortened by 3 bases and J by 3 bases, with 12 bases between the two germline ends. The CDR3 protein is CSASDEGDYEQYF. In DNA form, the CDR3 reads TGCAGTGCTAGTGACGAAGGGGACTACGAGCAGTACTTC.

The sample holds a few counts of this clonotype. The rearrangement uses TRBV12-3 or TRBV12-4 and TRBJ2-3; 10 nucleotides match TRBD1. After removal of 3 bases from V and 2 bases from J, the junction contained 2 bases not matched to a gene. CDR3 size: 15 residues. The CDR3 region is CASSFGTGATDTQYF. The CDR3 DNA follows: TGTGCCAGCAGTTTCGGGACAGGGGCCACAGATACGCAGTATTTT.

The rearrangement links TRBV14 to TRBJ2-3, with TRBD2 as a possible D gene (5 bases). Germline values: CDR1 SGHDN, CDR2 FVKESK. V lost 4 bases and J 4 bases, leaving 15 bases between the germline ends. The CDR3 is 15 amino acids. For the CDR3, the DNA is TGTGCCAGCAGCCCACATAGTGGGAGTGCAGATACGCAGTATTTT. Its protein is CASSPHSGSADTQYF.

The rearrangement links TRBV5-6 to TRBJ1-1; 9 bases are shared with TRBD1. Trimming cost V 4 bases and J 1 base; bases outside gene matches: 14. The CDR3 runs 18 residues. Germline assignment: CDR1 SGHDT and CDR2 YYEEEE. The CDR3 nucleotides read TGTGCCAGCAGCAATACTATCCGGGACAGGGAACGGAACACTGAAGCTTTCTTT. It encodes CASSNTIRDRERNTEAFF.

This chain connects TRBV30 to TRBJ1-1; D remains unclear. The CDR3 is 11 amino acids. Trimming left V 4 bases short and J 2 bases short, with 5 bases between. CDR1 and CDR2 (germline): GTSNPN, SVGIG (reference sequence). In nucleotides, the CDR3 is TGTGCCTGGAATCAAAACACTGAAGCTTTCTTT. Protein sequence: CAWNQNTEAFF.

About this clonotype itself: Germline is not matched at one junction end, which may reflect a read error. The chain combines TRBV4-1 with TRBJ2-1; D assignment may be TRBD1 or TRBD2 (5 bases each). Germline V gene sequence: CDR1 MGHRA, CDR2 YSYEKL. The CDR3 covers 16 residues. CDR3 sequence (DNA): TGCGCCAGCAGCCAGGCCGGGACGGAGCAACGCAATGAGCAGCTCTTC. This sequence encodes CASSQAGTEQRNEQLF.

J is TRBJ2-7 and V is TRBV5-1; 8 bases are a match to TRBD1. V lost 0 bases and J lost 3; bases outside the gene matches: 5. Germline V gene lookup returns CDR1 SGHRS and CDR2 YFSETQ. CDR3 size: 15 residues. DNA for the CDR3: TGCGCCAGCAGCTTGGCGGGACAGGTTCGCTACGAGCAGTACTTC. This codes for CASSLAGQVRYEQYF.

The V gene is TRBV7-8, the J gene TRBJ2-1; no reliable D call. This CDR3 is built from 13 residues. Trimming removed 7 bases from V and 0 bases from J, with 7 bases in between. Germline CDR1 is SGHVS and CDR2 is FQNEAQ. The CDR3 region is CASNLGSYNEQFF. The CDR3 DNA reads as TGTGCCAGCAACCTGGGCTCCTACAATGAGCAGTTCTTC.

The CDR3 coding sequence is TGCAGTGCTGGCCGGGACGCCTACAATGAGCAGTTCTTC. Protein sequence: CSAGRDAYNEQFF. The chain links TRBV20-1 to TRBJ2-1; TRBD1 or TRBD2 may be the D gene (5 bases each). Germline CDR1 DFQATT, CDR2 SNEGSKA (reference sequence). V was shortened by 5 bases and J by 2 bases, with 10 bases between the two germline ends. The CDR3 has 13 residues.